Sequencing of this TCR beta chain was carried out in a study of post-analysis software for immune sequencing data. Incorporated into the TCR beta cDNA libraries were unique molecular identifiers, which served to reduce PCR and sequencing biases. Each batch of about 0.95 to 10 million T cells produced roughly 500,000 cDNA molecules. MiXCR, run by TCRdb on the PCR reads, gives a single entry per CDR3 protein. The sample holds more than 450,000 distinct CDR3 sequences, roughly 46% seen once. Notes on the study in general: Roughly 5 TRBV segments occurring more often in patients than controls included TRBV5-6, TRBV5-1 and TRBV20-1.

The CDR3 has 12 amino acids. V was trimmed by 2 bases and J by 10 bases, leaving 10 bases between them. Germline assignment: CDR1 SGHTA and CDR2 FQGTGA. As for this clonotype: Its specificity is not known.

This chain joins TRBV7-3 and TRBJ2-3; D is perhaps TRBD2 (5 bases). Specimen: blood. This clonotype was obtained from a girl aged 10 to 17 with multiple sclerosis. CDR3 nucleotide sequence: TGTGCCAGCAGCTTAGGCGAGGGTCCGCAGTATTTT. Its translation: CASSLGEGPQYF.